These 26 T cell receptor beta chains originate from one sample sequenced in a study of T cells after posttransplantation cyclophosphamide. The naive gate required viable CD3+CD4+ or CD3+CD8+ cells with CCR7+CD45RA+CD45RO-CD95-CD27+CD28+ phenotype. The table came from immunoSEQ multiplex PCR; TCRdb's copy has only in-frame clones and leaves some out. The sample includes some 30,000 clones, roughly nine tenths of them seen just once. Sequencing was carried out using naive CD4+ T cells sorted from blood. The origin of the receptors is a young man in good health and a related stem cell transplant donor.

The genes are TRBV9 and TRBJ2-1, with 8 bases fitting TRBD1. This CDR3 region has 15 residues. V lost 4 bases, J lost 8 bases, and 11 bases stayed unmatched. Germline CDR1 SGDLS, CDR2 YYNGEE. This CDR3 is CASSPTGTGAYEQFF. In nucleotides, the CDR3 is TGTGCCAGCAGCCCGACCGGGACAGGCGCGTATGAGCAGTTCTTC.

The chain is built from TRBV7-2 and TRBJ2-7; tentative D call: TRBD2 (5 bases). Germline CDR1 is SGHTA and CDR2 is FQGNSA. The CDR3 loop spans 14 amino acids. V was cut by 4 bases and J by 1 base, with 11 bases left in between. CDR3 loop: CASSSRTASYEQYF. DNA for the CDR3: TGTGCCAGCAGCTCAAGGACTGCTTCCTACGAGCAGTACTTC.

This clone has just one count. CDR3 residues: CASSLNGLYGYTF. The CDR3 region has the DNA TGTGCCAGCAGCTTGAACGGACTCTATGGCTACACCTTC. The V and J genes are TRBV5-6 and TRBJ1-2; D uncertain. Trimming took 1 base from V and 4 from J, leaving 8 bases between them. The CDR3 runs 13 residues. CDR1 and CDR2 from the germline V gene are SGHDT and YYEEEE.

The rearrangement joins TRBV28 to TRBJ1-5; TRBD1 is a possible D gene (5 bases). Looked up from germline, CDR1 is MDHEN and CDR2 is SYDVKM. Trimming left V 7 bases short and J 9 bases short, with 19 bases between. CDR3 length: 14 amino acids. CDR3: CASMLGSGDRPQHF. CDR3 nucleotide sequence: TGTGCCAGCATGTTGGGGTCGGGGGACCGGCCCCAGCATTTT.

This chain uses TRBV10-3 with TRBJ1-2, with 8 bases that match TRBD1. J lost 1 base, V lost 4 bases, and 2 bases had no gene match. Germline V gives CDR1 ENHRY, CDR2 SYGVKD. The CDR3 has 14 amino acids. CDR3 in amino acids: CAISGTGSNYGYTF. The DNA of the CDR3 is TGTGCCATCAGTGGGACAGGGAGTAACTATGGCTACACCTTC.

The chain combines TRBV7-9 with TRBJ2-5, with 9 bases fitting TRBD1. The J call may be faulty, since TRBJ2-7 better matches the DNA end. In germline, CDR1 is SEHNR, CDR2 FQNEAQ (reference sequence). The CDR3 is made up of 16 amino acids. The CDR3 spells CASSTSGGTGYYEQYF. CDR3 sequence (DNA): TGTGCCAGCAGCACCAGTGGGGGGACAGGGTACTACGAGCAGTACTTC.

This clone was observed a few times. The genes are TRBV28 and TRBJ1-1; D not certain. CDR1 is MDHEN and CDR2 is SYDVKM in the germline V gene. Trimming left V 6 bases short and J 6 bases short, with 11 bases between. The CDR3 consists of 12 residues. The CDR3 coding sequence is TGTGCCAGCAGCGGGGTGGACTCTGAAGCTTTCTTT. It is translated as CASSGVDSEAFF.

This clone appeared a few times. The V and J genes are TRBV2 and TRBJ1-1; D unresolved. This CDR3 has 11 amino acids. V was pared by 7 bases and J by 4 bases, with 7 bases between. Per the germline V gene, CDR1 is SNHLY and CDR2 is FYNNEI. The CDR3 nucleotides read TGTGCCAGCACGACATTCACTGAAGCTTTCTTT. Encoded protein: CASTTFTEAFF. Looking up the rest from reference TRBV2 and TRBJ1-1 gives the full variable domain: EPEVTQTPSHQVTQMGQEVILRCVPISNHLYFYWYRQILGQKVEFLVSFYNNEISEKSEIFDDQFSVERPDGSNFTLKIRSTKLEDSAMYFCASTTFTEAFFGQGTRLTVV.

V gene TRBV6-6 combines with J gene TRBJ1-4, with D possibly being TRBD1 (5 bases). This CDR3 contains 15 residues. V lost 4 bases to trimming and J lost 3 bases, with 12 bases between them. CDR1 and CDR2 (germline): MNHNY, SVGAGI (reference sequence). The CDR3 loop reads CASSSRALSNEKLFF. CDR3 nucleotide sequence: TGTGCCAGCAGTTCCAGGGCTTTGTCTAATGAAAAACTGTTTTTT.

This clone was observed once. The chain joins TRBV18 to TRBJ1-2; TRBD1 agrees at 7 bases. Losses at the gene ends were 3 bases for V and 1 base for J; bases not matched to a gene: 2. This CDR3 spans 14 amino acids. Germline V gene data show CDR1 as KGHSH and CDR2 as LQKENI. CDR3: CASSPGTDNYGYTF. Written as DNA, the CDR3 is TGTGCCAGCTCACCTGGGACAGATAACTATGGCTACACCTTC.

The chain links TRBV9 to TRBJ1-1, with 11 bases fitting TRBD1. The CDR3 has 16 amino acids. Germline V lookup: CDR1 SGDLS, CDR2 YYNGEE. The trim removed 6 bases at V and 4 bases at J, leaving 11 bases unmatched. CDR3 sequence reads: CASTSDRGPRSTEAFF. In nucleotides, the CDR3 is TGTGCCAGCACCTCGGACAGGGGGCCGCGATCCACTGAAGCTTTCTTT.

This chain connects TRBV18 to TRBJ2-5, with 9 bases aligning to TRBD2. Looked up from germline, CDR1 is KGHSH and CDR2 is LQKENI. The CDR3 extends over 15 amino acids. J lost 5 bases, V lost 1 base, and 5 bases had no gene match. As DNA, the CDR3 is TGTGCCAGCTCACCACGCGGGGGGGCCCGTGAGACCCAGTACTTC. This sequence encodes CASSPRGGARETQYF. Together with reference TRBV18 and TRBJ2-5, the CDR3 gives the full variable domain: NAGVMQNPRHLVRRRGQEARLRCSPMKGHSHVYWYRQLPEEGLKFMVYLQKENIIDESGMPKERFSAEFPKEGPSILRIQQVVRGDSAAYFCASSPRGGARETQYFGPGTRLLVL.

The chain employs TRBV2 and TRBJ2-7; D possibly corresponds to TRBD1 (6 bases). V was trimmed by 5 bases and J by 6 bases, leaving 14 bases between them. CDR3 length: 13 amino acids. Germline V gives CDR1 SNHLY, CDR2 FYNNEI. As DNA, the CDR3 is TGTGCCAGCAGTAGGGGGTACTTTAGCGAGCAGTACTTC. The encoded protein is CASSRGYFSEQYF. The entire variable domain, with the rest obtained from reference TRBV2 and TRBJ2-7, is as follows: EPEVTQTPSHQVTQMGQEVILRCVPISNHLYFYWYRQILGQKVEFLVSFYNNEISEKSEIFDDQFSVERPDGSNFTLKIRSTKLEDSAMYFCASSRGYFSEQYFGPGTRLTVT.

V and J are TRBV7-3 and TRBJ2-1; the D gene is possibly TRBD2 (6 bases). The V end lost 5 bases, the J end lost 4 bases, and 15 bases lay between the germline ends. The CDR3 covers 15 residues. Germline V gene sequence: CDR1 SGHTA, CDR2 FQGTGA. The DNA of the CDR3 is TGTGCCAGCAGCCCAGAGGGACTGGGGTACAATGAGCAGTTCTTC. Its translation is CASSPEGLGYNEQFF.

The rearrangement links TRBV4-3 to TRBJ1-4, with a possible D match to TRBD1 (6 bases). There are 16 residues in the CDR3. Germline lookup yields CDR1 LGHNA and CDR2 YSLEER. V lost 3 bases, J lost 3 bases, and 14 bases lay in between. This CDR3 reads CASSHGTRTSNEKLFF. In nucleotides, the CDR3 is TGCGCCAGCAGCCATGGGACACGGACCTCTAATGAAAAACTGTTTTTT.

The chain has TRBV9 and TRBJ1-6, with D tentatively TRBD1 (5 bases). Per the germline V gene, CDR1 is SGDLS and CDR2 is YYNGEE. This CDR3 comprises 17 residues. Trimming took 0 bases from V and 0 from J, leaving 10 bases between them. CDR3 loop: CASSVGARGSYNSPLHF. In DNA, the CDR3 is TGTGCCAGCAGCGTAGGGGCTAGGGGCTCCTATAATTCACCCCTCCACTTT.

CDR3 bases: TGTGCCAGCAGCCTGGGACAGGGGGCTGGAGAGACCCAGTACTTC. It codes for CASSLGQGAGETQYF. This chain uses TRBV6-1 with TRBJ2-5; 12 nucleotides match TRBD1. CDR1 is MNHNS, CDR2 SASEGT, per germline. The ends lost 6 bases at V and 4 bases at J; junction bases unmatched: 6. CDR3 length: 15 residues.

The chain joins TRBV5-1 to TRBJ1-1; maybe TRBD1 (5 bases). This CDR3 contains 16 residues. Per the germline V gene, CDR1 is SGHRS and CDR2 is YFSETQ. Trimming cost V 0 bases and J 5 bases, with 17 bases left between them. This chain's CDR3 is CASSLEGLLRKTEAFF. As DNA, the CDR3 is TGCGCCAGCAGCTTGGAGGGGCTTCTTCGAAAAACTGAAGCTTTCTTT.

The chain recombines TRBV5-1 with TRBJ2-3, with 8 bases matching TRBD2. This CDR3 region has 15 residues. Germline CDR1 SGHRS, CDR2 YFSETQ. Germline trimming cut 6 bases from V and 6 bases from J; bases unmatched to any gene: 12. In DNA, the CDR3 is TGCGCCAGCACTACTCTGGCGGGGGGCTCTGATACGCAGTATTTT. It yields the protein CASTTLAGGSDTQYF.

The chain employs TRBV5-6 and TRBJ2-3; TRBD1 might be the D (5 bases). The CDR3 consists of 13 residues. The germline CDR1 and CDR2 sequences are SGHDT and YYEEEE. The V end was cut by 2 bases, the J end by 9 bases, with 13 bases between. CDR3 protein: CASSFGSTGTQYF. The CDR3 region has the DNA TGTGCCAGCAGCTTTGGCAGTACAGGCACGCAGTATTTT.

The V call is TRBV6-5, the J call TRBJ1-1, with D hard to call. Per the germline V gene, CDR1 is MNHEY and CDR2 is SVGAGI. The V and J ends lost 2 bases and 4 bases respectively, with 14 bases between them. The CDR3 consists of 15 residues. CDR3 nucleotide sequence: TGTGCCAGCAGTTACGTTGGAACGGGGTCCACTGAAGCTTTCTTT. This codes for CASSYVGTGSTEAFF.

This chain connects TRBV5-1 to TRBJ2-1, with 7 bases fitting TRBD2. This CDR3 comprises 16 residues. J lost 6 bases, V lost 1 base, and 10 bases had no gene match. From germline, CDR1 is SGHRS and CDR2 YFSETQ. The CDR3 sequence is CASSLPGRGDFNEQFF. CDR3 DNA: TGCGCCAGCAGCTTGCCGGGCCGGGGGGATTTCAATGAGCAGTTCTTC.

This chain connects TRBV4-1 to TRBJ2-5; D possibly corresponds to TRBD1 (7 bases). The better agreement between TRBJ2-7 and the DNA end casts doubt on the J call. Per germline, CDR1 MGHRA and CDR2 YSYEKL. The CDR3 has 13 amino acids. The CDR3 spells CASSRGTAYEQYF. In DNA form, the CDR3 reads TGCGCCAGCAGCCGCGGGACAGCCTACGAGCAGTACTTC.

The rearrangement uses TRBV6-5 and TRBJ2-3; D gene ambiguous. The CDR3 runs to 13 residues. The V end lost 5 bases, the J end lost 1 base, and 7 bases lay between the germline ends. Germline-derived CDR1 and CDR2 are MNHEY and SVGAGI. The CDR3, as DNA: TGTGCCAGCAGTACGCCAGGCACAGATACGCAGTATTTT. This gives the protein CASSTPGTDTQYF.

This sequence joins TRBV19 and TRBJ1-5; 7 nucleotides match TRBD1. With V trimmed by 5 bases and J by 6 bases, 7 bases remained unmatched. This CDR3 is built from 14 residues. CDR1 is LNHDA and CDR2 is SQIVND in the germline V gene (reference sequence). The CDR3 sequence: CASSPDRATQPQHF. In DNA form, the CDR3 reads TGTGCCAGTAGTCCCGACAGGGCTACTCAGCCCCAGCATTTT. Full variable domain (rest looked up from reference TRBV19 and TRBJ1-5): DGGITQSPKYLFRKEGQNVTLSCEQNLNHDAMYWYRQDPGQGLRLIYYSQIVNDFQKGDIAEGYSVSREKKESFPLTVTSAQKNPTAFYLCASSPDRATQPQHFGDGTRLSIL.

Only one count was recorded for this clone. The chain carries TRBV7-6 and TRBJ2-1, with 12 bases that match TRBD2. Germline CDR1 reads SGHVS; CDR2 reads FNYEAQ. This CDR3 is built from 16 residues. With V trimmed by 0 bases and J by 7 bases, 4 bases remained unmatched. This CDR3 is CASSLALTSGGNEQFF. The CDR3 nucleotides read TGTGCCAGCAGCTTAGCGCTTACTAGCGGGGGGAATGAGCAGTTCTTC.